The 19 T cell receptor beta chains given below trace back to one sample, sequenced in a study of blood T cell repertoires in COVID-19. Data came from immunoSEQ multiplex PCR; TCRdb stores just in-frame clones and leaves some out. Of around 250,000 clones in the sample, around 91% were seen once. Sequencing used peripheral blood. The receptor source for this set is a woman aged 60 to 75 with COVID-19, enrolled during active disease.

The chain carries TRBV5-1 and TRBJ2-7; D might be TRBD1 (6 bases). Germline V gene data show CDR1 as SGHRS and CDR2 as YFSETQ. CDR3 length: 15 residues. Trimming took off 3 bases at V and 2 bases at J, with 15 bases between the two ends. Here the CDR3 DNA reads TGCGCCAGCAGCTCAGGGGCAGGGAACGCCTACGAGCAGTACTTC. Its protein is CASSSGAGNAYEQYF.

This clone came up once. The chain carries TRBV5-1 and TRBJ2-3, with 10 nucleotides matching TRBD1. CDR3 length equals 13 residues. Germline V lookup: CDR1 SGHRS, CDR2 YFSETQ. V lost 0 bases and J lost 12; bases outside the gene matches: 4. The CDR3, as DNA: TGCGCCAGCAGCTTGGTGGGGGACAGGGGTCAGTATTTT. Protein product: CASSLVGDRGQYF.

The chain combines TRBV18 with TRBJ1-2, with 9 positions matching TRBD1. Germline V gives CDR1 KGHSH, CDR2 LQKENI. CDR3 length: 16 amino acids. V lost 5 bases and J lost 6; bases outside the gene matches: 13. In nucleotides, the CDR3 is TGTGCCAGCTCAACCATGCAAAACAGGGGGCCCCATGGCTACACCTTC. Its translation is CASSTMQNRGPHGYTF.

This sequence joins TRBV5-1 and TRBJ2-3; D is possibly TRBD1 (6 bases). The CDR3 has 15 residues. The germline V gene encodes CDR1 SGHRS and CDR2 YFSETQ. V was shortened by 1 base and J by 3 bases, with 12 bases between the two germline ends. The DNA of the CDR3 is TGCGCCAGCAGCTTGTTGGGGGCGCTTACAGATACGCAGTATTTT. Translating gives CASSLLGALTDTQYF. Full variable domain (remainder filled in from reference TRBV5-1 and TRBJ2-3): KAGVTQTPRYLIKTRGQQVTLSCSPISGHRSVSWYQQTPGQGLQFLFEYFSETQRNKGNFPGRFSGRQFSNSRSEMNVSTLELGDSALYLCASSLLGALTDTQYFGPGTRLTVL.

The chain carries TRBV4-2 and TRBJ1-1; possible D gene TRBD1, 6 bases. CDR1 is LGHNA, CDR2 YNFKEQ, per germline. V lost 0 bases and J lost 1, with 9 bases in between. CDR3 size: 15 residues. The CDR3 coding sequence is TGTGCCAGCAGCCAAGAAAGACAGGCGAACACTGAAGCTTTCTTT. Amino acids: CASSQERQANTEAFF.

The J gene is TRBJ2-1, the V gene TRBV6-4; 9 positions match TRBD1. The CDR3 has 14 residues. V shed 5 bases and J 5 bases; nucleotides not matched to a gene: 4. Germline CDR1 is MRHNA and CDR2 is SNTAGT. The CDR3 DNA sequence: TGTGCCAGCAGTTTGACAGGGGGACACAATGAGCAGTTCTTC. This sequence encodes CASSLTGGHNEQFF.

The chain joins TRBV10-3 to TRBJ1-2, with D tentatively TRBD1 (5 bases). CDR1 ENHRY and CDR2 SYGVKD come from the germline V gene. CDR3 size: 14 residues. The ends were cut back, 7 bases at V and 8 bases at J, with 20 bases in the middle. For the CDR3, the DNA is TGTGCCATCAACCTGAGCCAGGGCCCTAGAGGCTACACCTTC. Translated: CAINLSQGPRGYTF.

In its sample, this clone was seen a few times. The chain employs TRBV5-1 and TRBJ2-3; 11 bases line up with TRBD2. J was trimmed by 0 bases and V by 1 base; bases with no gene match: 4. The CDR3 totals 17 residues. Germline V gene lookup returns CDR1 SGHRS and CDR2 YFSETQ. The CDR3 sequence is CASSLTSGGTSTDTQYF. CDR3 sequence (DNA): TGCGCCAGCAGCTTGACTAGCGGGGGAACTAGCACAGATACGCAGTATTTT. Complete variable domain (other parts from reference TRBV5-1 and TRBJ2-3): KAGVTQTPRYLIKTRGQQVTLSCSPISGHRSVSWYQQTPGQGLQFLFEYFSETQRNKGNFPGRFSGRQFSNSRSEMNVSTLELGDSALYLCASSLTSGGTSTDTQYFGPGTRLTVL.

The genes are TRBV4-1 and TRBJ1-2, with TRBD1 matching over 10 bases. The CDR3 is made up of 14 amino acids. Germline V gives CDR1 MGHRA, CDR2 YSYEKL. The trim removed 1 base at V and 4 bases at J, leaving 0 bases unmatched. The CDR3 loop reads CASSQGDRGYGYTF. CDR3 nucleotide sequence: TGCGCCAGCAGCCAAGGGGACAGGGGCTATGGCTACACCTTC.

V gene TRBV10-3 combines with J gene TRBJ2-7; TRBD1 is a possible D gene (6 bases). The CDR3 has 13 residues. Germline V lookup: CDR1 ENHRY, CDR2 SYGVKD. Between the trimmed V and J ends, which lost 4 bases and 3 bases, there was a span of 10 bases. The DNA for the CDR3 is TGTGCCATCAGTGGGGACAAGGACTACGAGCAGTACTTC. Its protein product is CAISGDKDYEQYF.

This rearrangement joins TRBV7-9 to TRBJ1-1; D is possibly TRBD1 (6 bases). The germline V gene encodes CDR1 SEHNR and CDR2 FQNEAQ (reference sequence). Trimming left V 1 base short and J 5 bases short, with 11 bases between. The CDR3 totals 14 residues. CDR3 sequence reads: CASSLGGLPTEAFF. The CDR3 DNA follows: TGTGCCAGCAGCTTAGGGGGGCTACCTACTGAAGCTTTCTTT.

The V and J genes are TRBV7-6 and TRBJ2-2; the match to TRBD1 covers 7 bases. The germline CDR1 and CDR2 sequences are SGHVS and FNYEAQ. The ends lost 2 bases at V and 2 bases at J; junction bases unmatched: 8. This CDR3 comprises 17 residues. This CDR3 is CASSLSYRGSNTGELFF. The CDR3 DNA is TGTGCCAGCAGCTTAAGTTACAGGGGATCAAACACCGGGGAGCTGTTTTTT.

This chain joins TRBV6-4 and TRBJ1-1, with D perhaps TRBD1 (5 bases). Germline CDR1 reads MRHNA; CDR2 reads SNTAGT. V lost 6 bases and J 1 base, leaving 9 bases between the germline ends. The CDR3 is 13 amino acids. CDR3 DNA sequence: TGTGCCAGCAGACAGACAGAGAACACTGAAGCTTTCTTT. This encodes CASRQTENTEAFF.

The J gene is TRBJ2-7, the V gene TRBV7-2; tentative D call: TRBD1 (8 bases). Germline assignment: CDR1 SGHTA and CDR2 FQGNSA. Trimming removed 0 bases at V and 2 bases at J, with 14 bases between. The CDR3 extends over 16 amino acids. In DNA form, the CDR3 reads TGTGCCAGCAGCTTAGCGACAGGGGCGGGGGCCTACGAGCAGTACTTC. Translating gives CASSLATGAGAYEQYF. The variable domain in full, completed from reference TRBV7-2 and TRBJ2-7, reads GAGVSQSPSNKVTEKGKDVELRCDPISGHTALYWYRQSLGQGLEFLIYFQGNSAPDKSGLPSDRFSAERTGGSVSTLTIQRTQQEDSAVYLCASSLATGAGAYEQYFGPGTRLTVT.

The chain joins TRBV7-2 to TRBJ2-1; D perhaps matches TRBD1 (5 bases). Germline V lookup: CDR1 SGHTA, CDR2 FQGNSA. V was clipped by 6 bases and J by 5 bases, with 11 bases between them. The CDR3 runs 13 residues. Here the CDR3 reads CASRLDTNNEQFF. CDR3 sequence (DNA): TGTGCCAGCAGATTGGACACCAACAATGAGCAGTTCTTC. The whole variable domain, remainder taken from reference TRBV7-2 and TRBJ2-1, is GAGVSQSPSNKVTEKGKDVELRCDPISGHTALYWYRQSLGQGLEFLIYFQGNSAPDKSGLPSDRFSAERTGGSVSTLTIQRTQQEDSAVYLCASRLDTNNEQFFGPGTRLTVL.

This chain links TRBV27 with TRBJ1-2; possibly TRBD1 for D (5 bases). V lost 6 bases, J lost 5 bases, and 22 bases lay in between. Germline assignment: CDR1 MNHEY and CDR2 SMNVEV (reference sequence). CDR3 length equals 16 residues. The CDR3 sequence is CASSPRDLGLWYGYTF. DNA of the CDR3: TGTGCCAGCAGCCCCAGGGATTTAGGTTTGTGGTATGGCTACACCTTC.

This chain links TRBV27 with TRBJ1-6; 11 bases fit TRBD1. CDR1 is MNHEY, CDR2 SMNVEV, per germline (reference sequence). With 7 bases clipped from V and 9 bases from J, the junction kept 8 bases outside the gene matches. The CDR3 contains 15 residues. CDR3 protein: CASTPEGQGVSPLHF. CDR3 DNA: TGTGCCAGCACCCCTGAGGGACAGGGGGTTTCACCCCTCCACTTT.

The chain has TRBV29-1 and TRBJ2-6, with a weak D call TRBD1 (7 bases). Deletions cut 6 bases from V and 10 bases from J, with 19 bases between. CDR3 size: 14 residues. In germline, CDR1 is SQVTM, CDR2 ANQGSEA. DNA of the CDR3: TGCAGCGTCTCACAGGGGAGGATGACAAACGTCCTGACTTTC. Translation gives CSVSQGRMTNVLTF. Supplemented by reference TRBV29-1 and TRBJ2-6, the full variable domain reads SAVISQKPSRDICQRGTSLTIQCQVDSQVTMMFWYRQQPGQSLTLIATANQGSEATYESGFVIDKFPISRPNLTFSTLTVSNMSPEDSSIYLCSVSQGRMTNVLTFGAGSRLTVL.

The chain recombines TRBV5-1 with TRBJ1-5; perhaps TRBD1 as D (6 bases). V lost 3 bases to trimming and J lost 7 bases, with 14 bases between them. The CDR3 has 14 residues. Per germline, CDR1 SGHRS and CDR2 YFSETQ. CDR3 sequence (DNA): TGCGCCAGCAGCTCAACAACAGGGTCCCAGCCCCAGCATTTT. Residues: CASSSTTGSQPQHF.